This T cell receptor beta chain was identified during a study of T cell responses to AZD1222 COVID-19 vaccine. Study-wide points: Two doses of AZD1222 preceded a rise in Spike-specific TCR breadth and depth. Repertoire collection took place solely once the T cell response had peaked. Baseline testing showed seropositivity in only six AZD1222 recipients. White British ancestry dominated among donors, who included more females, and clonal diversity was possibly underestimated.

The germline V gene has CDR1 SGHVS and CDR2 FQNEAQ. V lost 5 bases to trimming and J lost 5 bases, with 18 bases between them. The CDR3 has 15 residues. The protocol was immunoSEQ multiplex PCR, while the TCRdb copy is restricted to in-frame clones and leaves out a portion. The table lists tens of thousands of clones, about 86% of them singletons. Worth noting for this clone: The antigen is not known.

This chain joins TRBV7-8 and TRBJ1-2, with a weak D call TRBD1 (5 bases). The source material was peripheral blood, sampled on day 0 of AZD1222 vaccination. The receptor comes from an adult in good health. The CDR3 nucleotides read TGTGCCAGCAGCGCCGCGACAGCAACTCTATATGGCTACACCTTC. Encoded protein: CASSAATATLYGYTF.